This T cell receptor (beta chain) was profiled in a study of T-cell memory formation after mild COVID-19 (dated by TCRdb to about 2021). Broadly, across the study: TCR sequence clusters from the two donors were largely donor specific. The cohort comprised two young, previously healthy adult volunteers, one female and one male. Longitudinal TCRalpha and TCRbeta repertoire sequencing tracked T-cell clones expanding and contracting after mild COVID-19 in a couple of donors.

Ficoll-Paque density gradient centrifugation was the method used to isolate PBMCs. For sequencing, an Illumina NovaSeq 6000 was employed. TCRalpha and TCRbeta cDNA libraries were built by 5'RACE with constant-segment primers, adding sample barcodes and unique molecular identifiers. Trizol reagent was used to extract RNA from every sample. Library amplification was performed in two PCR steps, and a second sample barcode and Illumina TruSeq adapters were introduced in the second step. Sequencing of the libraries was done on an Illumina NovaSeq, producing 2 x 150 bp paired-end reads. The paper's data handling went like this. The reads were demultiplexed and collapsed into UMI-guided consensus sequences using migec v1.2.7. With mixcr v2.1.11, UMI consensuses were aligned to TRA and TRB V and J templates and assembled into clonotypes. A clonotype was counted as expanded or contracted only if both edgeR and NoisET called the change significant, with noise models trained on biological replicates. For edgeR calls, the thresholds were a false discovery rate-adjusted p below 0.01 and a log2 fold-change of 1. As an exploratory analysis of dynamics, max-normalized trajectories of the 1000 most abundant clonotypes were examined with PCA combined with hierarchical clustering. Each responding clone was given a CD4 or CD8 phenotype based on the CD4+ and CD8+ repertoires, which had been sequenced separately. TCRdb handled the public reads itself, with Q25 trimming in fastp and clone calling in MiXCR, and kept productive beta chains. A single entry per CDR3 protein holds the most common genes and DNA from its merged rows. TCRdb, rather than the study authors, made the V and J calls. A total of tens of thousands of distinct CDR3 sequences appear in this sample, 12% of them only once. Approximately 26% of the sample comes from the top ten.

This clonotype was counted only a few times. Its cognate antigen has yet to be identified. Within one base of it there is no much larger clone, and no base qualities were kept. Results and caveats for the whole study, not just this receptor: Contracting CD4+ clones turned up mainly in the CM and EM memory subsets, whereas EMRA was where CD8+ clones were enriched. Some responding clones were detected in pre-infection memory, which suggested that pre-existing cross-reactive memory T cells had joined the SARS-CoV-2 response. SARS-CoV-2 specificity was not confirmed for the second-wave clones peaking on day 37. Only a couple of mild cases were covered in the study, and larger cohorts including severe cases with pre-infection samples were considered necessary. From day 15 to 85, contracting clones showed balanced CD4/CD8 phenotypes, whereas a second wave of clones that expanded from day 15 to 37 leaned towards CD4+.

The junction carries 12 bases between V and J, which are trimmed by 4 bases and 3 bases respectively. The CDR3 runs 14 amino acids, cysteine and phenylalanine included. The entry retains the CDR3 DNA only, 42 bases that are in frame from base 1. The germline V gene provides CDR1 MNHEY and CDR2 SVGEGT. The sequence was collected from a young man who had mild COVID-19 (a few samples of this study predate the infection). The sample titles of this study are shuffled in the database, so cell type and time point are left out; the donor was told from shared clones. Source material: PBMCs or a T cell subset sorted from them (not recorded which). Recombination connected TRBV6-2 or TRBV6-3 to TRBJ1-2; the D gene cannot be named for sure. Here is the DNA: TGTGCCAGCAGTTCCCAGGTGACGTACTATGGCTACACCTTC. Its translation is CASSSQVTYYGYTF.